The 23 T cell receptor beta chains below all came from one sample that was sequenced in a study of T cell responses to AZD1222 COVID-19 vaccine. TCRdb keeps only in-frame clones here, not all; method: immunoSEQ multiplex PCR. The table includes about 70,000 clones, around 85% detected once. Sequencing used peripheral blood, obtained on day 0 of AZD1222 vaccination. Receptors were obtained from an adult in good health.

The chain uses TRBV25-1 and TRBJ2-7; 7 nucleotides agree with TRBD1. Germline V gives CDR1 MGHDK, CDR2 SYGVNS. V dropped 0 bases and J dropped 1; count of bases not matched to a gene: 9. The CDR3 has 17 residues. Written as DNA, the CDR3 is TGTGCCAGCAGTGAATACACAGGGGTCACAGGTTCCTACGAGCAGTACTTC. Translating it yields CASSEYTGVTGSYEQYF.

The chain couples TRBV6-5 to TRBJ1-1, with D hard to call. This CDR3 comprises 15 residues. CDR1 and CDR2 (germline): MNHEY, SVGAGI. V gave up 4 bases and J gave up 4 bases, with 16 bases separating them. CDR3 nucleotide sequence: TGTGCCAGCAGTTTAAGTGGGGTTGGAAGCACTGAAGCTTTCTTT. Protein product: CASSLSGVGSTEAFF.

A few counts support this clone. This chain connects TRBV2 to TRBJ1-4; no clear D gene. Germline V gene lookup returns CDR1 SNHLY and CDR2 FYNNEI. This CDR3 is built from 14 residues. V lost 6 bases and J 0 bases, leaving 8 bases between the germline ends. The CDR3 nucleotides read TGTGCCAGCAGCCAGTTCTCAACTAATGAAAAACTGTTTTTT. It yields the protein CASSQFSTNEKLFF.

V gene TRBV7-9 combines with J gene TRBJ1-3; D unclear. CDR1 and CDR2 from the germline V gene are SEHNR and FQNEAQ (reference sequence). The CDR3 is 18 amino acids. V was clipped by 5 bases and J by 0 bases, with 20 bases between them. CDR3 sequence (DNA): TGTGCCAGCAGCCAGACGGTAGGGTCCCCCCTCTCTGGAAACACCATATATTTT. Protein: CASSQTVGSPLSGNTIYF.

J is TRBJ2-2 and V is TRBV5-6; 8 bases match TRBD2. Germline CDR1 reads SGHDT; CDR2 reads YYEEEE. Trimming removed 4 bases from V and 3 bases from J; junction bases left unmatched: 5. The CDR3 is 15 residues long. CDR3 loop: CASSPGLADTGELFF. In DNA, the CDR3 is TGTGCCAGCAGCCCCGGACTAGCTGACACCGGGGAGCTGTTTTTT.

The chain uses TRBV27 and TRBJ2-7; no reliable D call. Deletions cut 5 bases from V and 3 bases from J, with 11 bases between. The CDR3 spans 13 residues. Germline values: CDR1 MNHEY, CDR2 SMNVEV (reference sequence). The chain's CDR3 is CASSLGPHYEQYF. The CDR3 nucleotides read TGTGCCAGCAGTCTCGGCCCCCACTACGAGCAGTACTTC.

This chain links TRBV27 with TRBJ1-6, with D perhaps matching TRBD1 (5 bases). The CDR3 runs 12 residues. Germline CDR1 and CDR2: MNHEY and SMNVEV (reference sequence). V was clipped by 8 bases and J by 9 bases, with 11 bases between them. The CDR3 nucleotides are TGTGCCAGCGGGGCTGAGGGTTCACCCCTCCACTTT. This sequence encodes CASGAEGSPLHF.

This clone has more than one count but fewer than ten. J is TRBJ2-5 and V is TRBV6-5; TRBD1 matches at 9 bases. Losses at the gene ends were 4 bases for V and 5 bases for J; bases not matched to a gene: 5. The CDR3 extends over 14 amino acids. CDR1 is MNHEY, CDR2 SVGAGI, per germline. CDR3 sequence reads: CASSWDRAGETQYF. DNA of the CDR3: TGTGCCAGCAGTTGGGACAGGGCAGGCGAGACCCAGTACTTC.

The genes are TRBV18 and TRBJ2-5, with D possibly being TRBD1 (5 bases). The CDR3 has 14 residues. V was trimmed by 0 bases and J by 4 bases, leaving 9 bases between them. Germline V gene data show CDR1 as KGHSH and CDR2 as LQKENI. DNA for the CDR3: TGTGCCAGCTCACCACCCGCCAGGGCAGAGACCCAGTACTTC. Residues: CASSPPARAETQYF.

The CDR3 region is CASPPRNTGELFF. CDR3 nucleotide sequence: TGTGCCAGCCCCCCCCGAAACACCGGGGAGCTGTTTTTT. V is TRBV7-2 and J is TRBJ2-2; D is unresolved. CDR1 and CDR2 (germline): SGHTA, FQGNSA. V was cut by 8 bases and J by 2 bases, with 9 bases left in between. This CDR3 has 13 amino acids.

This clone has just one count. The chain combines TRBV11-3 with TRBJ2-6, with TRBD1 identical over 9 bases. The germline V gene encodes CDR1 SGHNT and CDR2 YENEEA. The CDR3 loop spans 19 amino acids. Trimming cost V 5 bases and J 4 bases; bases outside gene matches: 15. The CDR3 region has the DNA TGTGCCAGCAGCCCCTCTCGAGCACAGGGGGCGGTCGGGGCCAACGTCCTGACTTTC. It encodes CASSPSRAQGAVGANVLTF.

This chain connects TRBV18 to TRBJ1-1; D is undetermined. CDR3 length equals 14 residues. Germline V gene lookup returns CDR1 KGHSH and CDR2 LQKENI. V lost 2 bases and J 5 bases, leaving 12 bases between the germline ends. The CDR3 sequence: CASSPGNKATEAFF. The CDR3 DNA reads as TGTGCCAGCTCACCAGGGAATAAGGCGACTGAAGCTTTCTTT. The complete variable domain, with remaining parts taken from reference TRBV18 and TRBJ1-1, reads NAGVMQNPRHLVRRRGQEARLRCSPMKGHSHVYWYRQLPEEGLKFMVYLQKENIIDESGMPKERFSAEFPKEGPSILRIQQVVRGDSAAYFCASSPGNKATEAFFGQGTRLTVV.

J is TRBJ2-1 and V is TRBV7-3, with 7 bases lining up with TRBD2. V shed 5 bases, J shed 2 bases, and the junction held 6 bases outside the gene matches. The CDR3 sequence is 15 residues long. Germline lookup yields CDR1 SGHTA and CDR2 FQGTGA. Here the CDR3 DNA reads TGTGCCAGCAGCCCGCTTGGGGGGGCCTACAATGAGCAGTTCTTC. This translates into CASSPLGGAYNEQFF.

V usage is TRBV3-1 (or the pseudogene TRBV3-2) and J usage is TRBJ2-3; 14 bases are a match to TRBD2. Germline-derived CDR1 and CDR2 are LGHDT and YNNKEL (reference sequence). The CDR3 extends over 16 amino acids. V trimming: 4 bases; J trimming: 3 bases; junction bases outside the gene matches: 3. CDR3 amino acids: CASSRGLAGGTDTQYF. The CDR3 nucleotides are TGTGCCAGCAGCCGTGGACTAGCGGGAGGTACAGATACGCAGTATTTT.

The chain recombines TRBV5-1 with TRBJ1-4; D is perhaps TRBD1 (5 bases). V lost 4 bases to trimming and J lost 5 bases, with 12 bases between them. The CDR3 runs 14 residues. Germline CDR1 SGHRS, CDR2 YFSETQ. The CDR3 reads CASSTGTVNEKLFF. The CDR3 nucleotides read TGCGCCAGCAGCACCGGGACCGTGAATGAAAAACTGTTTTTT.

This chain links TRBV27 with TRBJ2-3; D is ambiguous. Germline V gene data show CDR1 as MNHEY and CDR2 as SMNVEV (reference sequence). V lost 3 bases and J 6 bases, leaving 7 bases between the germline ends. There are 12 residues in the CDR3. CDR3 in DNA: TGTGCCAGCAGTTTTGGTTTGGATACGCAGTATTTT. Protein: CASSFGLDTQYF.

This chain joins TRBV3-1 (or the pseudogene TRBV3-2) and TRBJ1-2; 12 bases match TRBD1. V shed 8 bases, J shed 0 bases, and the junction held 4 bases outside the gene matches. The CDR3 contains 15 residues. Germline loops: CDR1 LGHDT, CDR2 YNNKEL (reference sequence). DNA for the CDR3: TGTGCCAGCGGGGGACAGGGGGCGGCTAACTATGGCTACACCTTC. Protein: CASGGQGAANYGYTF.

The chain links TRBV5-5 to TRBJ2-1, with D maybe TRBD1 (5 bases). The CDR3 is 13 amino acids. Deletions cut 2 bases from V and 5 bases from J, with 8 bases between. Germline CDR1 reads SGHKS; CDR2 reads YYEKEE (reference sequence). This CDR3 reads CASSLQANNEQFF. The DNA for the CDR3 is TGTGCCAGCAGCTTACAGGCGAACAATGAGCAGTTCTTC.

This sequence joins TRBV2 and TRBJ2-1; the D gene is possibly TRBD2 (6 bases). CDR3 length: 16 residues. Germline lookup yields CDR1 SNHLY and CDR2 FYNNEI. Trimming removed 6 bases at V and 0 bases at J, with 15 bases between. CDR3 protein: CASRDPRERSYNEQFF. CDR3 DNA sequence: TGTGCCAGCAGAGACCCTCGGGAGCGCTCCTACAATGAGCAGTTCTTC.

The chain employs TRBV12-5 and TRBJ1-5; 7 bases fit TRBD1. The CDR3 loop spans 12 amino acids. Germline lookup yields CDR1 LGHNT and CDR2 FRNRAP. The J segment lost 9 bases and the V segment lost 7 bases, leaving 6 bases of the junction unmatched. This CDR3 is CASEGASGPQHF. Written as DNA, the CDR3 is TGTGCTAGTGAGGGGGCCTCTGGGCCCCAGCATTTT.

The chain combines TRBV5-1 with TRBJ2-7; D remains ambiguous. Trimming left V 0 bases short and J 0 bases short, with 7 bases between. This CDR3 has 14 residues. Germline V lookup: CDR1 SGHRS, CDR2 YFSETQ. As DNA, the CDR3 is TGCGCCAGCAGCTTGGCCGAAAACTCCTACGAGCAGTACTTC. It is translated as CASSLAENSYEQYF. Using reference TRBV5-1 and TRBJ2-7 for the parts outside the CDR3, the full variable domain is KAGVTQTPRYLIKTRGQQVTLSCSPISGHRSVSWYQQTPGQGLQFLFEYFSETQRNKGNFPGRFSGRQFSNSRSEMNVSTLELGDSALYLCASSLAENSYEQYFGPGTRLTVT.

The chain couples TRBV19 to TRBJ2-5; D is perhaps TRBD2 (6 bases). The CDR3 is 16 residues long. V lost 1 base to trimming and J lost 5 bases, with 17 bases between them. Germline V gives CDR1 LNHDA, CDR2 SQIVND (reference sequence). Written as DNA, the CDR3 is TGTGCCAGTAGTATAGGAGGCAGGGCTCGGGGGGAGACCCAGTACTTC. It codes for CASSIGGRARGETQYF.

The chain uses TRBV19 and TRBJ1-5; D perhaps matches TRBD1 (6 bases). This CDR3 is built from 15 residues. The germline gives CDR1 LNHDA, CDR2 SQIVND (reference sequence). Deletions cut 0 bases from V and 4 bases from J, with 10 bases between. CDR3: CASSIDPGHNQPQHF. The CDR3 DNA is TGTGCCAGTAGTATAGATCCGGGACATAATCAGCCCCAGCATTTT.